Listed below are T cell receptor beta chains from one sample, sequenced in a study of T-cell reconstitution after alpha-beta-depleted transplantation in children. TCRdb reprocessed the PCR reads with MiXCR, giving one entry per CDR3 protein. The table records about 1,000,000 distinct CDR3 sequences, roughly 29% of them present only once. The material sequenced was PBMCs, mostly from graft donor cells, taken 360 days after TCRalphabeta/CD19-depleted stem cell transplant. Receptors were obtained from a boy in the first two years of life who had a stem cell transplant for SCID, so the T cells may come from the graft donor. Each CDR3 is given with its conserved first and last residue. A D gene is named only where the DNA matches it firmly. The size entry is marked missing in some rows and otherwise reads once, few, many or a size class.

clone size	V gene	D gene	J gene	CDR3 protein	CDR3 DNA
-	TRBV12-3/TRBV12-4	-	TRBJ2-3	CASTWRGWTPASTDTQYF	TGTGCCAGCACCTGGAGGGGTTGGACACCAGCTAGCACAGATACGCAGTATTTT
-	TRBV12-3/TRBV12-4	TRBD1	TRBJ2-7	CASSRTGIQYEQYF	TGTGCCAGCAGCCGGACAGGGATTCAGTACGAGCAGTACTTC
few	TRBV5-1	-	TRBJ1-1	CASSLSRENTEAFF	TGCGCCAGCAGCTTGAGCAGGGAGAACACTGAAGCTTTCTTT
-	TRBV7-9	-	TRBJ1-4	CASSLSPAKRAGSGEKLFF	TGTGCCAGCAGCTTAAGTCCGGCGAAACGAGCAGGTTCTGGGGAAAAACTGTTTTTT
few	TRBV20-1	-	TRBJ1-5	CSARVAGRGFYSNQPQHF	TGCAGTGCTAGGGTGGCCGGGAGGGGATTCTATAGCAATCAGCCCCAGCATTTT
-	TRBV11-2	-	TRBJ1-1	CASSLDHSLNTEAFF	TGTGCCAGCAGCTTAGATCACAGCTTGAACACTGAAGCTTTCTTT
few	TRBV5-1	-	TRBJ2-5	CASSLATGAGETQYF	TGCGCCAGCAGCTTGGCGACAGGAGCAGGAGAGACCCAGTACTTC
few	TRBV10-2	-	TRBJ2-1	CASFTRGEEQFF	TGCGCCAGCTTTACCCGCGGGGAGGAGCAGTTCTTC
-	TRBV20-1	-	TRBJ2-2	CSARDTGTSTGELFF	TGCAGTGCTAGAGACACCGGGACGTCCACCGGGGAGCTGTTTTTT
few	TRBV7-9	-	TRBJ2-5	CASSLAAGARNGAQYF	TGTGCCAGCAGCTTAGCGGCGGGGGCAAGGAATGGGGCCCAGTACTTC
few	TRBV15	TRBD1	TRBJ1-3	CATSRGDRRSGNTIYF	TGTGCCACCAGCAGAGGGGACAGACGCTCTGGAAACACCATATATTTT
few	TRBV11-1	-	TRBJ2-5	CASSSTVQETQYF	TGTGCCAGCAGCTCGACAGTCCAAGAGACCCAGTACTTC
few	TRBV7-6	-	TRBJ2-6	CASSLGNRPPNVLTF	TGTGCCAGCAGCTTAGGGAACAGGCCTCCCAACGTCCTGACTTTC
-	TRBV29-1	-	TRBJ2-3	CSVESVVADTQYF	TGCAGCGTTGAGAGCGTCGTTGCAGATACGCAGTATTTT
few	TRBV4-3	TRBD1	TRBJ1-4	CASSPQGTAATNEKLFF	TGCGCCAGCAGCCCACAAGGGACAGCCGCAACTAATGAAAAACTGTTTTTT
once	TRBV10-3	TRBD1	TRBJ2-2	CAIRRDRGPGGELFF	TGTGCCATCCGCCGGGACAGGGGCCCGGGCGGGGAGCTGTTTTTT
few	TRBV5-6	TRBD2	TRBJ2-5	CASSFMSGEFQETQYF	TGTGCCAGCAGCTTTATGAGCGGGGAGTTCCAAGAGACCCAGTACTTC
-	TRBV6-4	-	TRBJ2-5	CASSDRIFLETQYF	TGTGCCAGCAGTGACAGGATCTTTCTAGAGACCCAGTACTTC
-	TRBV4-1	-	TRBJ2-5	CASSPSRGSGPETQYF	TGCGCCAGCAGCCCATCAAGGGGGAGTGGACCGGAGACCCAGTACTTC
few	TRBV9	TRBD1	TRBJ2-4	CASSAGTENIQYF	TGTGCCAGCAGCGCCGGGACAGAAAACATTCAGTACTTC
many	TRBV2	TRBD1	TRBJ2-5	CASNRDRDTQYF	TGTGCCAGCAACCGGGACAGGGACACCCAGTACTTC
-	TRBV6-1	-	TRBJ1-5	CASSEALWRYSNQPQHF	TGTGCCAGCAGTGAAGCGCTGTGGCGGTATAGCAATCAGCCCCAGCATTTT